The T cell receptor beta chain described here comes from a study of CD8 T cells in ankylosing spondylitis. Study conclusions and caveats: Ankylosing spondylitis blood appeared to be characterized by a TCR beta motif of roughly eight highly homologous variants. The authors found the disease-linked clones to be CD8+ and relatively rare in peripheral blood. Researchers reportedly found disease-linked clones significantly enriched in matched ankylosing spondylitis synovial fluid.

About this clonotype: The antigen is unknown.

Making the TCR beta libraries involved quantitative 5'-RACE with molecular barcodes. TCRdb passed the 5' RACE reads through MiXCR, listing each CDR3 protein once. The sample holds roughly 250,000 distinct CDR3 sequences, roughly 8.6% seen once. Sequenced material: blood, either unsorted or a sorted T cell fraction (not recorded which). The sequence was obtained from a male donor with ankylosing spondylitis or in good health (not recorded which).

CDR3 protein: CASSAAGSYEQYF. The CDR3 DNA reads TGTGCCAGCAGCGCCGCGGGGTCCTACGAGCAGTACTTC. The J gene is TRBJ2-7, the V gene TRBV7-6, with D perhaps TRBD2 (6 bases). The CDR3 length is 13 residues. The V gene lost 5 bases and the J gene lost 1 base, with 9 bases spanning the gap. In germline, CDR1 is SGHVS, CDR2 FNYEAQ.